The rows below give T cell receptor beta chains drawn from one sample of a study of T cells after posttransplantation cyclophosphamide. Only in-frame clones appear in the TCRdb table, and some are missing; sequencing was by immunoSEQ multiplex PCR. The sample shows about 19,000 clones, nearly 99% of them seen only once. Sequencing was done on a sample of naive CD4+ T cells sorted from PBMCs. The receptors derive from a man aged 40-55 years in good health, CMV-negative, and a related stem cell transplant donor. Each CDR3 is given without its conserved first and last residue.

V	J	length	CDR3
TRBV18	TRBJ2-1	13	ASSPMRGMGNEQF
TRBV9	TRBJ2-5	20	ASTRKPGTSVLGVGGQETQY
TRBV6-5	TRBJ1-2	10	ASSPTNYGYT
TRBV7-5	TRBJ1-1	13	ARSLPPTGITEAF
TRBV28	TRBJ1-1	9	ASNGRDEAF
TRBV7-3	TRBJ2-3	13	ASSSLAGVADTQY
TRBV18	TRBJ1-4	13	ASSPLTGENEKLF
TRBV5-1	TRBJ2-2	11	ATRSRNTGELF
TRBV30	TRBJ2-2	14	AWSPRGRENTGELF
TRBV6-5	TRBJ1-2	12	ASSTGQGGDGYT
TRBV6-1	TRBJ1-1	11	ASSGGRNTEAF
TRBV29-1	TRBJ1-2	11	SVVSGGHYGYT
TRBV6-6	TRBJ2-1	13	ASSLGQGLYNEQF
TRBV10-3	TRBJ2-2	13	AISEPARGAGELF
TRBV29-1	TRBJ2-7	12	SVRPGTSGTQQY
TRBV27	TRBJ2-3	12	ASRWGLSTDTQY
TRBV28	TRBJ2-1	13	ASLDGDRDYNEQF
TRBV9	TRBJ2-5	13	ASSVALLGGETQY
TRBV6-5	TRBJ2-1	9	ASSDGGGQF
TRBV11-2	TRBJ2-7	13	ASSRDRGIFYEQY
TRBV6-6	TRBJ2-1	13	ASSGGLAGYNEQF
TRBV30	TRBJ2-1	9	AWSSGNEQF
TRBV9	NA	13	ASSVVGSVGDEQY
TRBV19	TRBJ2-7	12	ASRPPLEGAEQY
TRBV27	TRBJ2-2	10	ASSFSAGELF
TRBV5-4	TRBJ2-3	15	ASSLSLAGPSTDTQY
TRBV5-4	TRBJ1-2	13	ASTTQKEGSYGYT
TRBV7-2	TRBJ1-1	11	ASSLISGFEAF
TRBV11-2	TRBJ2-5	14	ASSPLGQAAWGTQY
TRBV29-1	TRBJ2-2	12	SVGAYRAVGELF
TRBV18	TRBJ2-6	11	ASSSSGANVLT
TRBV5-4	TRBJ2-4	13	ASSLSGLAKNIQY
TRBV9	TRBJ2-3	13	ASSPRTGGTDTQY
TRBV5-4	TRBJ2-1	11	ASSSLAGDEQF
TRBV6-5	TRBJ2-7	13	ASRGLAGGAYEQY
TRBV30	TRBJ1-1	12	AWSVQGVGTEAF
TRBV28	TRBJ1-5	14	ASRYTGRGSNQPQH
TRBV7-2	TRBJ1-4	12	ASSQTGSGEKLF
TRBV6-5	TRBJ1-5	11	ASSTQGDQPQH
TRBV5-1	TRBJ1-4	13	ASSVSRQTNEKLF
TRBV14	TRBJ2-3	13	ASSQGLVRTDTQY
TRBV2	TRBJ2-7	12	ASSSQGAGYEQY
TRBV5-4	TRBJ2-1	14	ASSFGTSGINNEQF
TRBV9	TRBJ1-3	13	ASSVRWSSGNTIY
TRBV7-8	TRBJ2-7	14	ASSPRPGTAYYEQY
TRBV30	TRBJ1-2	11	AWSMGQGNRYT
TRBV11-3	TRBJ2-4	11	ASSLATGSVQY
TRBV6-1	TRBJ2-7	10	ASRGQSYEQY
TRBV9	TRBJ1-4	13	ASSGLSGAHEKLF
TRBV7-3	TRBJ2-1	12	ASSLLAGGYEQF
TRBV7-8	TRBJ1-2	11	ASSAGTPTGYT
TRBV6-5	TRBJ2-4	14	ASSYESGRAQNIQY
TRBV15	TRBJ1-1	11	ATRISGSTEAF
TRBV28	TRBJ1-1	16	ASSYGGSWELMNTEAF
TRBV25-1	TRBJ2-1	10	ASSATGGRWF